This T cell receptor (beta chain) was profiled in a study of tumour-infiltrating T cells in Burkitt lymphoma. Whole-study context: This cohort included all epidemiological subtypes of Burkitt lymphoma. Productive clonality predicted overall and progression-free survival. Study results and caveats: Several public clonotypes were shared across many Burkitt lymphoma patients.

The repertoire was sequenced with immunoSEQ multiplex PCR; TCRdb's copy has only in-frame clones and lacks some. The data show several hundred clones, about 19% seen once. With respect to this clone: Its antigen is undetermined.

The V and J ends lost 4 bases and 12 bases, in that order; junction bases with no gene match: 7. This CDR3 is built from 13 residues. From germline, CDR1 is MNHEY and CDR2 SVGAGI. The TCR was taken from a human donor with Burkitt lymphoma. The sequenced sample consisted of tumor tissue. This chain connects TRBV6-5 to TRBJ2-1; 9 positions agree with TRBD1. The CDR3 DNA sequence: TGTGCCAGCAGTTTCTGGGAGGACAGGGGGCAGTTCTTC. It yields the protein CASSFWEDRGQFF.